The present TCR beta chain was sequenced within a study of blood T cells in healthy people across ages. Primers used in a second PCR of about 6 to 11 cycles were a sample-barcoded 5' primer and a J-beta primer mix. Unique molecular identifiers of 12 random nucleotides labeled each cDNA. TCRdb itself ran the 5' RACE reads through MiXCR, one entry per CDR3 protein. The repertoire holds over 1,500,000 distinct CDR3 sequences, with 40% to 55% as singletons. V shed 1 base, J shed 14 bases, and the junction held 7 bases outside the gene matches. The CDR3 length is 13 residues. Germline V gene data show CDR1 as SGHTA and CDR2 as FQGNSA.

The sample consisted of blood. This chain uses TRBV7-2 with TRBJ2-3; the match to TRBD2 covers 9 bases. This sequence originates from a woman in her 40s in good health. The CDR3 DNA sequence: TGTGCCAGCAGCTTAGAGGCTAGCGGGACTGTGTATTTT. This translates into CASSLEASGTVYF. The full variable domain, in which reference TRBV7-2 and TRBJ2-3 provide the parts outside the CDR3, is GAGVSQSPSNKVTEKGKDVELRCDPISGHTALYWYRQSLGQGLEFLIYFQGNSAPDKSGLPSDRFSAERTGGSVSTLTIQRTQQEDSAVYLCASSLEASGTVYFGPGTRLTVL.